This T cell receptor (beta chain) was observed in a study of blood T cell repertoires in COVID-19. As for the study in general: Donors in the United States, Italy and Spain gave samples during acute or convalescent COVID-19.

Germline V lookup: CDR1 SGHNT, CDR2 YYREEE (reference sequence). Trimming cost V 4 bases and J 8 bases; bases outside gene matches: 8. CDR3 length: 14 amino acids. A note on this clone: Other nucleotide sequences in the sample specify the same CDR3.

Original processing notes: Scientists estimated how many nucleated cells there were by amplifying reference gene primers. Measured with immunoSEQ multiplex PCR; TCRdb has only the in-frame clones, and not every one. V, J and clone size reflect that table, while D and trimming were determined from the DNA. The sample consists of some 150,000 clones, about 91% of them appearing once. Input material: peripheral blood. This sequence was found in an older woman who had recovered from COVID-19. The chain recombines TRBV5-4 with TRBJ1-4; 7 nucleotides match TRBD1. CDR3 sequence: CASSRTGGGEKLFF. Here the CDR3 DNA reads TGTGCCAGCAGCCGGACAGGAGGAGGGGAAAAACTGTTTTTT.